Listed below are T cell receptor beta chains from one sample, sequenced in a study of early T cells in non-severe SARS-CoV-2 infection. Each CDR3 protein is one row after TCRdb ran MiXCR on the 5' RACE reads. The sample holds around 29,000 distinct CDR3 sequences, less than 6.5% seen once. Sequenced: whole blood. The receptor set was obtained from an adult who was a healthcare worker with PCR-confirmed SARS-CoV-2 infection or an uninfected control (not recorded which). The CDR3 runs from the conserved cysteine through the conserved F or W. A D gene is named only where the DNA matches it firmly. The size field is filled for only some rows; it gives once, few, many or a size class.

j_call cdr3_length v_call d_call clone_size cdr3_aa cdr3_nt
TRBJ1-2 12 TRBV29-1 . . CSARSLGLGYTF TGCAGCGCGCGATCCCTGGGACTTGGCTACACCTTC
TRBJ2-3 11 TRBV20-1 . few CSAPRGDTQYF TGCAGTGCTCCTAGGGGGGATACGCAGTATTTT
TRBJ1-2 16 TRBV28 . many CASSLYGGAIDYGYTF TGTGCCAGCAGTTTATATGGGGGGGCTATAGACTATGGCTACACCTTC
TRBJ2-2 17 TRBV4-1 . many CASSQEWRGQSTGELFF TGCGCCAGCAGCCAAGAATGGAGGGGGCAGAGCACCGGGGAGCTGTTTTTT
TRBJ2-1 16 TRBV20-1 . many CSARDPAVQVHNEQFF TGCAGTGCTAGAGACCCGGCCGTACAGGTCCACAATGAGCAGTTCTTC
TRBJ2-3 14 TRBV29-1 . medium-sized CSVEETGQTDTQYF TGCAGCGTTGAAGAGACCGGACAGACAGATACGCAGTATTTT
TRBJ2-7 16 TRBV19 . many CASSKVMDGSSYEQYF TGTGCCAGTAGTAAAGTTATGGACGGATCCTCCTACGAGCAGTACTTC
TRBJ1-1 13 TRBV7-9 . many CATSHRAGDDSLF TGTGCCACATCGCATCGGGCAGGGGATGATTCTCTCTTT
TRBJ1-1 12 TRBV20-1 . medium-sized CSASDVNTEAFF TGCAGTGCCTCGGACGTGAACACTGAAGCTTTCTTT
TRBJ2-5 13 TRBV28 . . CASSLLGQETQYF TGTGCCAGCAGTTTATTGGGGCAAGAGACCCAGTACTTC
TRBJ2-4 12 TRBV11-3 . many CASRGVSDIQYF TGTGCCAGCAGGGGGGTTTCGGACATTCAGTACTTC
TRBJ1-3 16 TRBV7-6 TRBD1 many CASSLAPGGSGNTIYF TGTGCCAGCAGCTTAGCTCCAGGGGGCTCCGGAAACACCATATATTTT
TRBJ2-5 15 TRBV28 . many CASRSSGAGRETQYF TGTGCCAGCAGATCGTCGGGGGCCGGCAGGGAGACCCAGTACTTC
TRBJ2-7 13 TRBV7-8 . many CASSLGIGSEQYF TGTGCCAGCAGCTTAGGAATAGGAAGCGAGCAGTACTTC
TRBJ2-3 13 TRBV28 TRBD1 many CASRGQGADTQYF TGTGCCAGCAGGGGACAGGGCGCAGATACGCAGTATTTT
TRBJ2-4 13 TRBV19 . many CAIARLDGNIQYF TGTGCCATCGCCCGGCTAGATGGGAACATTCAGTACTTC
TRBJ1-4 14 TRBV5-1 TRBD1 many CASTPGTGNEKLFF TGCGCCAGCACCCCCGGGACAGGGAATGAAAAACTGTTTTTT
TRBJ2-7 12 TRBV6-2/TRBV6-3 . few CASTSGLGEQYF TGTGCCAGCACCTCCGGGTTGGGCGAGCAGTACTTC
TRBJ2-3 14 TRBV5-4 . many CASSLQGPTDTQYF TGTGCCAGCAGCTTGCAGGGACCCACAGATACGCAGTATTTT
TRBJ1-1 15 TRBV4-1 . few CASSRIGVSGTEAFF TGCGCCAGCAGCCGGATTGGCGTGAGCGGGACTGAAGCTTTCTTT
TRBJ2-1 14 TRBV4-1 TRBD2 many CASRLAGGSNEQFF TGCGCCAGCAGACTAGCGGGAGGTTCCAATGAGCAGTTCTTC
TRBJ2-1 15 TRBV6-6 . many CASSSAGGLYNEQFF TGTGCCAGCAGTTCTGCAGGGGGGCTTTACAATGAGCAGTTCTTC
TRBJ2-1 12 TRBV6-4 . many CASRGVASEQFF TGTGCCAGCAGGGGGGTAGCCTCTGAGCAGTTCTTC
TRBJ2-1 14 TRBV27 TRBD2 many CASTGGDPYNEQFF TGTGCCAGCACGGGGGGGGACCCCTACAATGAGCAGTTCTTC
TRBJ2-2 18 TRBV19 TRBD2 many CASSIDSPGLAGTGELFF TGTGCCAGTAGTATAGACTCCCCGGGACTAGCGGGAACCGGGGAGCTGTTTTTT
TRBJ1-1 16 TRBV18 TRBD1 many CASSPLGQGGWSEAFF TGTGCCAGCTCGCCTCTTGGACAGGGTGGTTGGTCTGAAGCTTTCTTT
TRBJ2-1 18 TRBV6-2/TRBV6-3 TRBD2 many CASTYTSGRASSYNEQFF TGTGCCAGCACCTATACTAGCGGGAGGGCTAGCTCCTACAATGAGCAGTTCTTC
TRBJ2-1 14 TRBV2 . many CASSEGVGLNEQFF TGTGCCAGCAGTGAAGGAGTGGGGCTCAATGAGCAGTTCTTC